The clone carrying this T cell receptor beta chain appeared a few times. These data are taken from a study of control samples from healthy donors and cancer patients. The CDR3 is 12 residues long. Trimming took off 6 bases at V and 7 bases at J, with 10 bases between the two ends. Per the germline V gene, CDR1 is MNHEY and CDR2 is SVGEGT. Produced via immunoSEQ multiplex PCR; TCRdb's table is partial and in-frame only. Among 130,000 or so clones listed, 80% to 90% were seen once. The chain carries TRBV6-2 or TRBV6-3 and TRBJ1-5; D remains unclear. The TCR originated in a man aged 45-65 years in good health. Sequenced input: blood. The DNA for the CDR3 is TGTGCCAGCAGCAACCTCTTACAGCCCCAGCATTTT. Encoded protein: CASSNLLQPQHF.